The entry below describes one T cell receptor (beta chain). The target antigen is unknown. The sample comes from a study of cytomegalovirus exposure and HLA in healthy donors. Study results and limitations: Reports showed the classifier diagnosing cytomegalovirus status with high specificity and sensitivity. There were 150 to 200 TCR beta chains listed as cytomegalovirus-associated.

This CDR3 has 14 amino acids. Germline V lookup: CDR1 SGHDT, CDR2 YYEEEE. V dropped 4 bases and J dropped 3 bases, with 11 bases sitting between them. TCRdb keeps only in-frame clones here, not all; method: immunoSEQ multiplex PCR. The sample carries 150,000 or so clones, around four fifths recorded once. Sequenced material: PBMCs. The rearrangement uses TRBV5-6 and TRBJ1-5; tentatively, D is TRBD1 (5 bases). The receptor was isolated from a man aged 30 to 45 in good health and CMV-seropositive. CDR3 nucleotide sequence: TGTGCCAGCAGCCGCGGGACCTTCAATCAGCCCCAGCATTTT. Translation: CASSRGTFNQPQHF.